The present T cell receptor (beta chain) was sequenced within a study of Tregs in tolerant kidney transplant recipients. The method was immunoSEQ multiplex PCR; TCRdb's version includes in-frame clones alone and lacks a portion of them. The sample records tens of thousands of clones, approximately 94% being singletons. V lost 4 bases to trimming and J lost 0 bases, with 13 bases between them. This CDR3 contains 16 residues. Germline V CDR1 and CDR2: PRHDT, FYEKMQ (reference sequence). In the case of this clone: The antigen remains unidentified.

Study findings and constraints: No direct test of biological reproducibility was done here. The most relevant donor-specific Treg TCRbeta repertoire apparently came from expansion with activated donor B cells.

Sample: CD8+ T cells from blood. The genes are TRBV13 and TRBJ2-1; D is unresolved. The TCR comes from a human donor in good health. CDR3 nucleotides: TGTGCCAGCAGCTGGCTAGAGGTGAGCTCCTACAATGAGCAGTTCTTC. This codes for CASSWLEVSSYNEQFF. The full variable domain, with the rest looked up from reference TRBV13 and TRBJ2-1, is AAGVIQSPRHLIKEKRETATLKCYPIPRHDTVYWYQQGPGQDPQFLISFYEKMQSDKGSIPDRFSAQQFSDYHSELNMSSLELGDSALYFCASSWLEVSSYNEQFFGPGTRLTVL.